The source of this T cell receptor beta chain is a study of blood T cells in healthy people across ages. This clonotype appeared a few times. What it binds is not known. Isolation recovered at least 6 million PBMCs from every sample. A sample-barcoded 5' primer and a J-beta primer mix were used in a second PCR of about 6 to 12 cycles. TCRdb itself ran the 5' RACE reads through MiXCR, one entry per CDR3 protein. The sample has around 2 million distinct CDR3 sequences, roughly 43% seen once. CDR1 and CDR2 (germline): LGHNA, YSLEER. Trimming cost V 4 bases and J 5 bases; bases outside gene matches: 9. This CDR3 comprises 16 residues. General study points: Any conclusive comparison of naive versus antigen-experienced cells was prevented by using unsorted PBMCs.

The sequence was obtained from a human donor in good health. Source material: blood. The chain employs TRBV4-3 and TRBJ2-2; 8 bases fit TRBD1. CDR3 amino acids: CASSRQGQDFTGELFF. DNA for the CDR3: TGCGCCAGCAGCCGCCAGGGACAGGACTTTACCGGGGAGCTGTTTTTT.